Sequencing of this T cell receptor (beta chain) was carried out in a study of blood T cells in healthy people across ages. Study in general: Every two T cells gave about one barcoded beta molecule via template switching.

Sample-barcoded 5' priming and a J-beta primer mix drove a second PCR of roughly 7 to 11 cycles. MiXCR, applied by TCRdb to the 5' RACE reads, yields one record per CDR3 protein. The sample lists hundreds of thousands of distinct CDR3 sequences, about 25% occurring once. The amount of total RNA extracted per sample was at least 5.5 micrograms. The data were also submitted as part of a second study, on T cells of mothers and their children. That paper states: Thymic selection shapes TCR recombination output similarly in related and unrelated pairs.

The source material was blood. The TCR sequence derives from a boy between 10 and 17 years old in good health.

CDR3 sequence reads: CSVGAGGETQYF. As DNA, the CDR3 is TGCAGCGTTGGAGCGGGGGGCGAGACCCAGTACTTC. The chain couples TRBV29-1 to TRBJ2-5, with 9 bases identical to TRBD2. The CDR3 has 12 residues. Germline CDR1 is SQVTM and CDR2 is ANQGSEA. Germline trimming cut 4 bases from V and 5 bases from J; bases unmatched to any gene: 2.